The present TCR beta chain was sequenced within a study of T-cell reconstitution after alpha-beta-depleted transplantation in children. Study-wide results and limits: Several hundred graft clones that had expanded were reportedly the source of alpha-beta T cells about two months after transplant. Where some patients showed high TCRbeta diversity at day 60, it came from recipient T cells and thymic progenitors that had survived. Most T-cell counts and diversity one year after the transplant came from T cells that were newly produced.

Of note for this clonotype: The antigen is unknown.

The TCRbeta library incorporated unique molecular identifiers. TCRdb processed the PCR reads anew with MiXCR; each CDR3 protein has one entry. The data contain some 830,000 distinct CDR3 sequences, 16% of them seen just once; the ten biggest clones take up about 4.6%. Trimming took off 6 bases at V and 1 base at J, with 4 bases between the two ends. Germline assignment: CDR1 SQVTM and CDR2 ANQGSEA. The CDR3 is 12 amino acids. The material sequenced was PBMCs, mostly from graft donor cells, taken 360 days after TCRalphabeta/CD19-depleted stem cell transplant. The chain couples TRBV29-1 to TRBJ2-6; D unclear. The source is a male patient aged 10 to 17 who had a stem cell transplant for acute lymphoblastic leukemia, so the T cells may come from the graft donor. In DNA form, the CDR3 reads TGCAGCGTGACTTCTGGGGCCAACGTCCTGACTTTC. The encoded protein is CSVTSGANVLTF.